This T cell receptor beta chain was recovered during a study of OX40 agonist ivuxolimab in advanced cancers. Study-level background: Dosing consisted of intravenous ivuxolimab at 0.01 to 10 mg/kg every 2 weeks. General study findings and limits: Among the lowest peripheral clonal expansion occurred in 0.1-3.0 mg/kg partial responders. Expanded peripheral T-cell antigen specificity went undetermined.

Sequenced by immunoSEQ multiplex PCR; TCRdb stores in-frame clones only, minus some. The sample contains about 58,000 clones, about nine tenths of which appear only once. CDR3 length: 12 amino acids. In germline, CDR1 is MDHEN, CDR2 SYDVKM. With 6 bases removed from V and 5 bases from J, the gap between germline ends came to 10 bases. Concerning this clone itself: Its cognate antigen is unknown.

The rearrangement joins TRBV28 to TRBJ1-1; D unresolved. This receptor was identified in an adult with an advanced solid tumor such as melanoma, head and neck, liver or kidney cancer. The sequenced sample was CD4+ or CD8+ T cells sorted from blood, obtained in a trial of the OX40 agonist ivuxolimab. Written as DNA, the CDR3 is TGTGCCAGCAGGATCCAGAGGACTGAAGCTTTCTTT. It specifies CASRIQRTEAFF.